Presented here are 26 T cell receptor beta chains from one specimen sequenced in a study of Graves' ophthalmopathy and Graves' hyperthyroidism. Amplification of TCR beta CDR3 regions used RNA transcripts. The workflow started with a first-round RT-PCR run with HTBI primers and then moved on to a second-round multiplex PCR. TCRdb used MiXCR to reprocess the multiplex PCR reads, holding one entry per CDR3 protein. The sample shows about 590,000 distinct CDR3 sequences, roughly 40% of them seen only once. The material sequenced was peripheral blood or thyroid tissue (not recorded which). The receptors were sampled from an adult man with Graves' hyperthyroidism.

The gene calls are TRBV5-1 and TRBJ2-7; D remains unclear. Deletions cut 0 bases from V and 7 bases from J, with 11 bases between. The V gene's germline CDR1 is SGHRS and CDR2 YFSETQ. The CDR3 has 13 amino acids. Here the CDR3 DNA reads TGCGCCAGCAGCTTGGCCGAGGTCAGTGAGCAGTACTTC. Its protein product is CASSLAEVSEQYF.

A remark on this clonotype: The junction departs from the called germline gene at one end, perhaps through a read error. This chain's CDR3 is CAGSPPGTDYYEQYF. As DNA, the CDR3 is TGTGCCGGCAGCCCTCCCGGGACTGACTACTACGAGCAGTACTTC. V and J are TRBV11-2 and TRBJ2-7, with D possibly TRBD2 on 6 matching bases. Germline V gene lookup returns CDR1 SGHAT and CDR2 FQNNGV. This CDR3 comprises 15 residues.

The gene calls are TRBV29-1 and TRBJ1-5, with 12 bases identical to TRBD1. Germline V gene lookup returns CDR1 SQVTM and CDR2 ANQGSEA. This CDR3 has 13 residues. V lost 8 bases, J lost 6 bases, and 5 bases stayed unmatched. CDR3: CSSGTGGGQPQHF. The CDR3 bases are TGCAGCTCAGGGACAGGGGGCGGTCAGCCCCAGCATTTT.

This chain connects TRBV2 to TRBJ2-5; 7 nucleotides align to TRBD2. Germline V gives CDR1 SNHLY, CDR2 FYNNEI. The length of the CDR3 is 12 residues. The J segment lost 11 bases and the V segment lost 8 bases, leaving 11 bases of the junction unmatched. CDR3 sequence reads: CASDWTRGEQYF. CDR3 coding DNA: TGTGCCAGCGACTGGACTAGAGGGGAGCAGTACTTC.

This clonotype was counted a few times. This chain connects TRBV7-2 to TRBJ2-3, with TRBD2 as a possible D gene (6 bases). This CDR3 has 16 residues. Between the trimmed V and J ends, which lost 0 bases and 1 base, there was a span of 11 bases. The germline V gene has CDR1 SGHTA and CDR2 FQGNSA. The CDR3 here is CASSLAPGTGTDTQYF. The CDR3 nucleotides are TGTGCCAGCAGCTTAGCCCCCGGGACTGGCACAGATACGCAGTATTTT.

V and J are TRBV20-1 and TRBJ1-5, with TRBD2 matching over 12 bases. The J call may be faulty, since TRBJ2-3 better matches the DNA end. Looked up from germline, CDR1 is DFQATT and CDR2 is SNEGSKA (reference sequence). The CDR3 is made up of 15 amino acids. The CDR3 sequence: CSARLAGGWTDTQYF. The CDR3 coding sequence is TGCAGTGCTAGACTAGCGGGGGGGTGGACAGATACGCAGTATTTT.

The chain uses TRBV29-1 and TRBJ2-3; D unclear. This CDR3 region has 13 residues. The V gene lost 5 bases and the J gene lost 1 base, with 10 bases spanning the gap. Germline lookup yields CDR1 SQVTM and CDR2 ANQGSEA. CDR3 sequence reads: CSVRSQGTDTQYF. The CDR3 nucleotides read TGCAGCGTTAGATCGCAGGGCACAGATACGCAGTATTTT.

CDR3 sequence reads: CASSSPGTPGGYGYTF. CDR3 coding DNA: TGTGCCAGCAGTTCACCCGGGACACCCGGGGGGTATGGCTACACCTTC. This chain connects TRBV2 to TRBJ1-2, with D possibly TRBD1 on 6 matching bases. Trimming stripped 5 bases from V and 5 bases from J, with 21 bases between. Germline CDR1 is SNHLY and CDR2 is FYNNEI. CDR3 size: 16 residues.

This chain uses TRBV5-1 with TRBJ1-1; D might be TRBD1 (6 bases). Germline CDR1 SGHRS, CDR2 YFSETQ. The CDR3 is made up of 16 amino acids. The V and J ends lost 0 bases and 1 base respectively, with 13 bases between them. CDR3 sequence: CASSLEAGGKNTEAFF. The CDR3 coding sequence is TGCGCCAGCAGCTTGGAAGCTGGGGGCAAGAACACTGAAGCTTTCTTT.

Many counts were recorded for this clonotype. The V call is TRBV20-1, the J call TRBJ1-4; D not certain. V was shortened by 3 bases and J by 0 bases, with 8 bases between the two germline ends. This CDR3 has 14 residues. Germline CDR1 and CDR2: DFQATT and SNEGSKA (reference sequence). The CDR3 is CSASPPATNEKLFF. The DNA of the CDR3 is TGCAGTGCTAGCCCGCCCGCAACTAATGAAAAACTGTTTTTT.

This clonotype appeared many times. The genes are TRBV9 and TRBJ2-5, with D perhaps matching TRBD2 (6 bases). This CDR3 contains 15 residues. Trimming removed 0 bases at V and 4 bases at J, with 13 bases between. Looked up from germline, CDR1 is SGDLS and CDR2 is YYNGEE. CDR3 residues: CASSVGGGVIETQYF. For the CDR3, the DNA is TGTGCCAGCAGCGTAGGAGGAGGGGTGATAGAGACCCAGTACTTC. Looking up the rest from reference TRBV9 and TRBJ2-5 gives the full variable domain: DSGVTQTPKHLITATGQRVTLRCSPRSGDLSVYWYQQSLDQGLQFLIQYYNGEERAKGNILERFSAQQFPDLHSELNLSSLELGDSALYFCASSVGGGVIETQYFGPGTRLLVL.

The chain combines TRBV7-2 with TRBJ2-7; D is uncertain. The V gene's germline CDR1 is SGHTA and CDR2 FQGNSA. This CDR3 region has 14 residues. V dropped 1 base and J dropped 7 bases, with 14 bases sitting between them. The CDR3 protein is CASSLGLAVNEQYF. CDR3 DNA: TGTGCCAGCAGCTTAGGCCTTGCGGTCAATGAGCAGTACTTC.

In regard to this clonotype: Compared with germline, one end of the junction differs, possibly owing to a read error. The chain uses TRBV7-9 and TRBJ2-7, with TRBD1 matching over 9 bases. The germline CDR1 and CDR2 sequences are SEHNR and FQNEAQ (reference sequence). CDR3 length: 14 residues. In DNA, the CDR3 is TGTGCCTGGAGTGTGGGGGACAGGGCCTATGAGCAGTACTTC. Protein sequence: CAWSVGDRAYEQYF.

Worth noting for this clonotype: A much larger clone lies a single base off, so this may be a read error. The CDR3 sequence is CASSKQTGLTSYEKYF. CDR3 nucleotides: TGTGCCAGTAGTAAGCAAACAGGACTTACGTCCTACGAGAAGTACTTC. The chain couples TRBV19 to TRBJ2-7, with D possibly called TRBD1 or TRBD2 (5 bases each). The CDR3 loop spans 16 amino acids. Germline CDR1 reads LNHDA; CDR2 reads SQIVND (reference sequence).

Turning to this clonotype: Just one base apart from a much larger clone, this may be a read error. The chain combines TRBV7-9 with TRBJ1-1; D unclear. In germline, CDR1 is SEHNR, CDR2 FQNEAQ (reference sequence). CDR3 size: 11 residues. The CDR3 bases are TGTGCCAGCAGCTTAGCCGCTGAAGCTTCCTTT. Translating it yields CASSLAAEASF.

This rearrangement joins TRBV6-1 to TRBJ2-7, with 14 bases matching TRBD2. The germline gives CDR1 MNHNS, CDR2 SASEGT. The CDR3 covers 15 residues. The V and J ends lost 7 bases and 7 bases, in that order; junction bases with no gene match: 9. The CDR3 DNA sequence: TGTGCCAGCACCGGGACTAGCGGGAGATGGGGGGAGCAGTACTTC. Its protein is CASTGTSGRWGEQYF.

On this clonotype: One junction end does not reproduce the germline sequence, and a read error may be involved. This chain uses TRBV7-2 with TRBJ2-5, with D possibly being TRBD1 (6 bases). The CDR3 runs to 12 residues. Germline lookup yields CDR1 SGHTA and CDR2 FQGNSA. CDR3 sequence reads: CASSTTGIVEFF. DNA of the CDR3: TGTGCCAGCAGCACTACAGGGATTGTAGAGTTCTTC.

This clonotype was counted at least ten times. The chain employs TRBV4-2 and TRBJ1-2; D ambiguous. This CDR3 contains 14 residues. Trimming pared 0 bases from V and 1 base from J, leaving 6 bases between. CDR1 and CDR2 from the germline V gene are LGHNA and YNFKEQ. The CDR3 is CASSQDGLNYGYTF. Written as DNA, the CDR3 is TGTGCCAGCAGCCAAGATGGGCTTAACTATGGCTACACCTTC.

This clonotype was detected many times. The chain carries TRBV19 and TRBJ1-2; D not certain. Trimming removed 4 bases at V and 1 base at J, with 10 bases between. Germline V gene data show CDR1 as LNHDA and CDR2 as SQIVND (reference sequence). The CDR3 covers 14 residues. CDR3 sequence reads: CASSTWSGNYGYTF. CDR3 nucleotide sequence: TGTGCCAGTAGTACCTGGTCGGGTAACTATGGCTACACCTTC.

V is TRBV5-1 and J is TRBJ2-7; TRBD1 matches 10 bases. The junction had 10 bases not matched to a gene; V was cut back by 4 bases and J by 3 bases. CDR3 length equals 16 residues. The germline V gene encodes CDR1 SGHRS and CDR2 YFSETQ. The CDR3 nucleotides read TGCGCCAGCAGCAAAACCGGGACAGGGGCCCACTACGAGCAGTACTTC. Translated, it gives CASSKTGTGAHYEQYF.

This clonotype was seen more than once but under ten times. The chain links TRBV10-3 to TRBJ2-3; D is unresolved. The length of the CDR3 is 13 residues. The V end was cut by 5 bases, the J end by 3 bases, with 9 bases between. In germline, CDR1 is ENHRY, CDR2 SYGVKD. CDR3 nucleotide sequence: TGTGCCATCAGTCCAAGAACGACAGATACGCAGTATTTT. This sequence encodes CAISPRTTDTQYF.

This clonotype was seen repeatedly, ten times or more. J is TRBJ1-1 and V is TRBV30; D gene unclear. The CDR3 sequence is 11 residues long. Germline lookup yields CDR1 GTSNPN and CDR2 SVGIG (reference sequence). V dropped 0 bases and J dropped 14 bases, with 13 bases sitting between them. CDR3 loop: CAWSVERHPFF. Written as DNA, the CDR3 is TGTGCCTGGAGTGTAGAGCGCCACCCCTTCTTT.

This clonotype was counted many times. The chain couples TRBV20-1 to TRBJ1-1; TRBD1 might be the D (5 bases). Looked up from germline, CDR1 is DFQATT and CDR2 is SNEGSKA (reference sequence). This CDR3 spans 10 amino acids. The V end lost 6 bases, the J end lost 11 bases, and 13 bases lay between the germline ends. CDR3 amino acids: CSALGHRAFF. CDR3 bases: TGCAGTGCCCTTGGACACCGGGCTTTCTTT.

This clonotype showed up many times. The V gene is TRBV24-1, the J gene TRBJ1-1; no clear D. V was pared by 5 bases and J by 0 bases, with 3 bases between. The CDR3 length is 12 residues. CDR1 KGHDR and CDR2 SFDVKD come from the germline V gene. Written as DNA, the CDR3 is TGTGCCACCAGTGCCGTGAACACTGAAGCTTTCTTT. Its protein product is CATSAVNTEAFF.

This clonotype was recorded at least ten times. The rearrangement joins TRBV9 to TRBJ1-4; D possibly corresponds to TRBD1 (6 bases). V lost 2 bases and J lost 4, with 12 bases in between. This CDR3 contains 15 residues. Germline V lookup: CDR1 SGDLS, CDR2 YYNGEE. CDR3 in DNA: TGTGCCAGCAGCGTCTCACAGGGAGATAATGAAAAACTGTTTTTT. Protein product: CASSVSQGDNEKLFF.

Points on this clonotype: A read error may be the cause here, since a much bigger clone is one base away. The V call is TRBV7-8, the J call TRBJ2-6, with unresolved D. The CDR3 has 12 amino acids. The V and J ends lost 1 base and 6 bases respectively, with 1 base between them. Germline V lookup: CDR1 SGHVS, CDR2 FQNEAQ. The CDR3 DNA reads TGTGCCAGCAGCTTAGAGGCCAACGTCCTGACTTTC. Its translation: CASSLEANVLTF.